Sequencing of this T cell receptor beta chain was carried out in a study of response to subunit inactivated influenza vaccine. Study observations and caveats: A suggestion made by the authors is that each seasonal influenza vaccination recruits few new T cells.

V lost 7 bases and J lost 4, with 13 bases in between. The CDR3 contains 13 residues. In the case of this clonotype: No antigen is known for it.

TCRdb called the RT-PCR reads again in MiXCR, with one record for every CDR3 protein. The sample has roughly 630,000 distinct CDR3 sequences; 12% to 15% are singletons. The sequence derives from a man aged 50 or older who received an inactivated influenza vaccine. The V call is TRBV12-3 or TRBV12-4, the J call TRBJ2-5; D unclear. The sequenced sample was PBMCs from blood, obtained around 14 days before vaccination. The CDR3 sequence is CASIDTVGETQYF. CDR3 bases: TGTGCCAGCATCGATACTGTGGGAGAGACCCAGTACTTC.